Detailed here is one T cell receptor (beta chain). Its cognate antigen has yet to be identified. Base-call qualities are not available, and no considerably larger clone is one nucleotide away. The V and J ends are trimmed by 7 bases and 1 base, leaving 13 bases between them. The CDR3 holds 14 amino acids from the cysteine to the phenylalanine. This entry keeps only the CDR3 DNA: 42 bases, framed from base 1. The germline V gene gives CDR1 as WSHSY and CDR2 as SAAADI. TCRbeta CDR3 regions were amplified from genomic DNA using the immunoSEQ Assay, a bias-controlled multiplex PCR. The paper's data handling went like this. The number of nucleated cells in each sample was estimated from the amplification of reference gene primers within the assay. To quantify the absolute abundance of each unique TCRbeta CDR3 rearrangement, sequence reads were collapsed and filtered. Productive Simpson clonality was computed per sample as the square root of Simpson's diversity index over productive rearrangements. TCRdb took this table from immuneACCESS and kept in-frame rearrangements with V and J called. Such tables lack part of the clones; where checked against another copy, unresolved V genes explain under half of the gap, and the rest is unexplained. The D gene and trimming were derived from the DNA, and the V and J assignments and clone size from that table. The sample table records 380,000 or so clones; about 87% of these occur just once. In total, the top ten clones hold 1% to 1.5% of the sample.

Enrolling through a virtual design, the prospective study's participants ranged in age from roughly 18 to 89 years and lived across roughly 24 United States geographic areas. Cohort assignment in the prospective study relied on participant-reported clinical history from a screening survey and a study questionnaire. Recovered participants in ImmuneRACE Cohort 3 were defined as having two consecutive negative NP/OP PCR tests, clearance from a healthcare professional, or resolution of symptoms. In the prospective study, whole blood, serum and a nasopharyngeal or oropharyngeal swab were collected from each participant by mobile phlebotomists. Participants in the prospective study had the option to provide additional blood draws and questionnaires over a roughly two-month period. Before DNA extraction, prospective study blood samples were shipped either frozen or at room temperature. These data are taken from a study of blood T cell repertoires in COVID-19 (dated by TCRdb to 2020 to 2021). Regarding the complete study: The collaborator samples originated in the United States, Italy and Spain and spanned the acute and convalescent phases of COVID-19. Deeply sampled blood TCRbeta repertoires from subjects exposed to, actively infected with, or recovered from COVID-19 were included in the dataset. HLA class I and class II types, where available, came from metadata supplied by the sample provider rather than from assay-based typing. The repertoires were made available in a free public database intended to serve as a resource for research on the immune response to SARS-CoV-2. The sample metadata nearly always contained a de-identified subject ID, COVID-19 status, age in years and sex. The samples were drawn from two sources: the first 160 participants of the ongoing ImmuneRACE study, and 1,000 to 1,500 subjects contributed by 6 global collaborators. The prospective study material was composed of cDNA or gDNA derived from T cells, B-cell-depleted T cells, or PBMCs.

On the study overall, not on this receptor specifically: Clinical and demographic metadata were provided uncurated, with the amount varying by source and participant.

Rearrangement joined TRBV10-2 to TRBJ1-1; the D gene remains uncertain. The sample consisted of PBMCs or T cells enriched from blood (not recorded which). The source is a man in his thirties or forties who had recovered from COVID-19. The encoded CDR3 is CASTWSGSNTEAFF. The DNA sequence is as follows: TGCGCCAGCACCTGGAGCGGATCGAACACTGAAGCTTTCTTT.